Below are 6 T cell receptor beta chains sequenced from a single sample in a study of OX40 agonist ivuxolimab in advanced cancers. Data came from immunoSEQ multiplex PCR; TCRdb stores just in-frame clones and leaves some out. The repertoire includes about 80,000 clones, 90% of them detected once, and less than 2% sits in the top ten. The sample consisted of CD4+ or CD8+ T cells sorted from blood, taken in a trial of the OX40 agonist ivuxolimab. The source of these receptors is an adult with an advanced solid tumor such as melanoma, head and neck, liver or kidney cancer.

The chain is built from TRBV2 and TRBJ2-3; TRBD2 might be the D (6 bases). From germline, CDR1 is SNHLY and CDR2 FYNNEI. V gave up 6 bases and J gave up 6 bases, with 19 bases separating them. This CDR3 has 15 amino acids. CDR3: CASRIPLGDSDTQYF. CDR3 nucleotide sequence: TGTGCCAGCAGAATCCCACTCGGGGACTCGGATACGCAGTATTTT. Complete variable domain (other parts from reference TRBV2 and TRBJ2-3): EPEVTQTPSHQVTQMGQEVILRCVPISNHLYFYWYRQILGQKVEFLVSFYNNEISEKSEIFDDQFSVERPDGSNFTLKIRSTKLEDSAMYFCASRIPLGDSDTQYFGPGTRLTVL.

The chain combines TRBV18 with TRBJ1-3; weak D call: TRBD1 (5 bases). V lost 6 bases and J lost 3, with 18 bases in between. The length of the CDR3 is 16 residues. Germline CDR1 is KGHSH and CDR2 is LQKENI. The CDR3 region has the DNA TGTGCCAGCTCGCCGTCGGCAGGGTCTCTTGGAAACACCATATATTTT. Its protein is CASSPSAGSLGNTIYF.

This sequence joins TRBV6-1 and TRBJ2-3; no clear D. In germline, CDR1 is MNHNS, CDR2 SASEGT. The CDR3 extends over 16 amino acids. With 1 base removed from V and 3 bases from J, the gap between germline ends came to 14 bases. The CDR3 loop is CASSEGVRVGTDTQYF. The DNA of the CDR3 is TGTGCCAGCAGTGAAGGAGTAAGGGTAGGGACAGATACGCAGTATTTT.

This clone occurred once. The rearrangement joins TRBV5-4 to TRBJ2-7, with a tentative D call TRBD1 (6 bases). The germline CDR1 and CDR2 sequences are SGHNT and YYREEE (reference sequence). The CDR3 covers 14 residues. Trimming took off 4 bases at V and 4 bases at J, with 15 bases between the two ends. This chain's CDR3 is CASSAQGYSYEQYF. The CDR3 DNA follows: TGTGCCAGCAGCGCCCAGGGGTATAGTTACGAGCAGTACTTC.

V and J are TRBV5-1 and TRBJ1-2, with 8 nucleotides matching TRBD1. V was pared by 0 bases and J by 4 bases, with 8 bases of the junction left unmatched. This CDR3 is built from 16 residues. Per the germline V gene, CDR1 is SGHRS and CDR2 is YFSETQ. The DNA of the CDR3 is TGCGCCAGCAGCTTGGGGGATGTGGACAGGGTCTATGGCTACACCTTC. Protein sequence: CASSLGDVDRVYGYTF.

The V call is TRBV7-2, the J call TRBJ2-3, with a weak D call TRBD1 (6 bases). This CDR3 comprises 15 residues. Trimming stripped 1 base from V and 2 bases from J, with 10 bases between. From germline, CDR1 is SGHTA and CDR2 FQGNSA. Here the CDR3 reads CASSLGQGYTDTQYF. The CDR3 DNA follows: TGTGCCAGCAGCTTAGGGCAGGGGTACACAGATACGCAGTATTTT.